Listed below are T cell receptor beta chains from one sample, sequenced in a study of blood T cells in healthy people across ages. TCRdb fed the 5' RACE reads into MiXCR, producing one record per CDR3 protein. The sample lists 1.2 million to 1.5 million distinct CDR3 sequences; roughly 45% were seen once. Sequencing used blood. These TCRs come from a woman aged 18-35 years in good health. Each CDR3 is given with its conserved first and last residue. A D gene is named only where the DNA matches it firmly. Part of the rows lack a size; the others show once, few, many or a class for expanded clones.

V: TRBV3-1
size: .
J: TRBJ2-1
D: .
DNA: TGTGCCAGCAGCCAAGAGGTGAGGGATGAGCAGTTCTTC
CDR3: CASSQEVRDEQFF

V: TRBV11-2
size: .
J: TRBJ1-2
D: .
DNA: TGTGCCAGCAGCTTAGACACAGGCCGGACGTATGGCTACACCTTC
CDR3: CASSLDTGRTYGYTF

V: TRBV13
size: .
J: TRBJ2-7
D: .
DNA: TGTGCCAGCAGCTCCGTAGGGTACAAGCAGTACTTC
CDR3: CASSSVGYKQYF

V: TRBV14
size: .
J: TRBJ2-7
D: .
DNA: TGTGCCAGCAGCCACCTGGGGGATTGCGAGCAGTACTTC
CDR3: CASSHLGDCEQYF

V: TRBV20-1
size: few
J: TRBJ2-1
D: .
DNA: TGCAGTGCTATCCATTTTGGGGGACCCCTAAAGGGGTACAATGAGCAGTTCTTC
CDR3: CSAIHFGGPLKGYNEQFF

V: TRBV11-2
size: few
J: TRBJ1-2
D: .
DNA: TGTGCCAGCAGCTTAACGGGGCCCGCTCTCTATGGCTACACCTTC
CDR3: CASSLTGPALYGYTF

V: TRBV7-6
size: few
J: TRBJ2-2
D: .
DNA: TGTGCCAGCAGCTCTGACTCATCCGAGGAGCTGTTTTTT
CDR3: CASSSDSSEELFF

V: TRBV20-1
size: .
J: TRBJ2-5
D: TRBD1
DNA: TGCAGTGCTAGTCCCGGGACAGGGGACCAAGAGACCCAGTACTTC
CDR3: CSASPGTGDQETQYF

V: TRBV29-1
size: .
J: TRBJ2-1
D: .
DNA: TGCAGCTCCCTTGACGGGAGCTCCTACAATGAGCAGTTCTTC
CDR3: CSSLDGSSYNEQFF

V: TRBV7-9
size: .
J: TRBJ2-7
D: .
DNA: TGTGCCAGCAGCTTAGACTCTAGGCAAAGGGGCTACGAGCAGTACTTC
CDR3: CASSLDSRQRGYEQYF

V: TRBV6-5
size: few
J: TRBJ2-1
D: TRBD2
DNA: TGTGCCACCTTAGCGGGTTCCCCACAAACTTACAATGAGCAGTTCTTC
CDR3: CATLAGSPQTYNEQFF

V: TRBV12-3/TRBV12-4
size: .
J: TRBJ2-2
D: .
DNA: TGTGCCAGCACCTCAGGGGCGGGCGGGGAGCTGTTTTTT
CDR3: CASTSGAGGELFF

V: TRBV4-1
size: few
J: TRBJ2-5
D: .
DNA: TGCGCCAGCAGGATCTCGAGGGCAGCGCAAGAGACCCAGTACTTC
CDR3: CASRISRAAQETQYF

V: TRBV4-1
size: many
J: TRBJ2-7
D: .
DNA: TGCGCCAGCAGCCAAGATCGGGATAGCGGTTACGAGCAGTACTTC
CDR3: CASSQDRDSGYEQYF

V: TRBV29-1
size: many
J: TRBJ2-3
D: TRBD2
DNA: TGCAGCGTTGTCGGCGGGGGGCGGAGCACAGATACGCAGTATTTT
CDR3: CSVVGGGRSTDTQYF

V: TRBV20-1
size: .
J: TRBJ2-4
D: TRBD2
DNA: TGCCGAAATCTCGTCTCGGGGACTAAGAAAGCCAAAAACATTCAGTACTTC
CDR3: CRNLVSGTKKAKNIQYF

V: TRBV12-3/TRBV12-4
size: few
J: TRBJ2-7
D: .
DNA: TGTGCCAGCAGTTTTAGGGGGGGGACCTACGAGCAGTACTTC
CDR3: CASSFRGGTYEQYF

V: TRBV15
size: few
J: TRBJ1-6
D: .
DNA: TGTGCCACCAGCAGAGATCGAGTAATCTATAATTCACCCCTCCACTTT
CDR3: CATSRDRVIYNSPLHF

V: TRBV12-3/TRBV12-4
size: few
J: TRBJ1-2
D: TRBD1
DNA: TGTGCCAGCAGTGTTGGACAGGGGAAGACCTACACCTTC
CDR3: CASSVGQGKTYTF

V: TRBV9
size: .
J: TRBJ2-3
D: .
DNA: TGTGCCAGCAGCCCCCCAAGCGGTATCTATACGCGGTATTTT
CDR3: CASSPPSGIYTRYF

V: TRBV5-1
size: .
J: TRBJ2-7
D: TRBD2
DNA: TGCGCCAGCAGTCAGCGGCGGGAGTCCTACGAGCAGTACTTC
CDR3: CASSQRRESYEQYF

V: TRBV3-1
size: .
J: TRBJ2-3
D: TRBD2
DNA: TGTGTCAGCAGCTACCACTTGGCAGCGGGGGAACATACGCAGTATTTT
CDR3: CVSSYHLAAGEHTQYF

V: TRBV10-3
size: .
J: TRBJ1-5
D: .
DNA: TGTGCCATCAGTGATTCGGCGGCAGCTAGCAATCAGCCCCAGCATTTT
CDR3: CAISDSAAASNQPQHF

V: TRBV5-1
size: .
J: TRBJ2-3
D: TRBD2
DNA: TGCGCCAGCAGCTTGGTACTAGCGGGGGGCTCCAGCACAGATACGCAGTATTTT
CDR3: CASSLVLAGGSSTDTQYF

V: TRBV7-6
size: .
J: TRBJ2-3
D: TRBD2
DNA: TGTGCCAGCAGCTTAGTGGGGACTAGCGGATTTACAGATACGCAGTATTTT
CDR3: CASSLVGTSGFTDTQYF

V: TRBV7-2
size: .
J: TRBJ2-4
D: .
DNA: TGTGCCAGCAGCCCCGACAGCTCAGGGACCAAAAACATTCAGTACTTC
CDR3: CASSPDSSGTKNIQYF

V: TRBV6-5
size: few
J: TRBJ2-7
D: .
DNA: TGTGCCAGCAGTTACTCAGAGGGCGAGCAGTACTTC
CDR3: CASSYSEGEQYF

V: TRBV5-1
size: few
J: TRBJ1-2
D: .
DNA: TGCGCCAGCAGCTTGAATGCAGGGAGCTATGGCTACACCTTC
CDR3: CASSLNAGSYGYTF

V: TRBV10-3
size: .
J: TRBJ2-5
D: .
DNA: TGTGCCATCAGTGTCGCAGGGAACCAACAAGAGACCCAGTACTTC
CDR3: CAISVAGNQQETQYF

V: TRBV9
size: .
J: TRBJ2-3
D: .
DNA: TGTGCCAGCAGCGTACGGGATGGGACAGATACGCAGTATTTT
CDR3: CASSVRDGTDTQYF

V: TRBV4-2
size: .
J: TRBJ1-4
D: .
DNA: TGTGCCAGCAGCCAAGATGACGCAGGGCGGGAAAAACTGTTTTTT
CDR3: CASSQDDAGREKLFF

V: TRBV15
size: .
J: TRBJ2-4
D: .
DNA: TGTGCCACCAGCAGACCTCTTGGAGAGCAGTACTTC
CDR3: CATSRPLGEQYF

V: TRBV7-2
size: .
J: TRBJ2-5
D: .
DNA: TGTGCCAGCAGCCTGAGTGGGACGGCTGAGACCCAGTACTTC
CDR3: CASSLSGTAETQYF

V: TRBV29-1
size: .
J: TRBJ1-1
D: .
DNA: TGCAGCGTTGCCCGGGACACTACCCTGAACACTGAAGCTTTCTTT
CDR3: CSVARDTTLNTEAFF

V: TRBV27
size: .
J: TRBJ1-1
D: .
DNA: TGTGCCAGCAGTAAACCGAGGGGGGGACATAACACTGAAGCTTTCTTT
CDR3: CASSKPRGGHNTEAFF

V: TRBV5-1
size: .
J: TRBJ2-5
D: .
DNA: TGCGCCAGCAGCCCCGGTCTTAGGGTCCAAGAGACCCAGTACTTC
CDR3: CASSPGLRVQETQYF

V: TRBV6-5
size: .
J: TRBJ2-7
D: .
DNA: TGTGCCAGCAGTTATGGGCCCCGGACCAATGAGCAGTACTTC
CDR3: CASSYGPRTNEQYF

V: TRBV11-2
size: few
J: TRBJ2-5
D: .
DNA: TGTGCCAGCAGCTTAGATCTTAGTCCCCTGGGCTGGGAGACCCAGTACTTC
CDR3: CASSLDLSPLGWETQYF

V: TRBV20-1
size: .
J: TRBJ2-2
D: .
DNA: TGCAGTGCACAATGGGGCGCGAACACCGGGGAGCTGTTTTTT
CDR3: CSAQWGANTGELFF

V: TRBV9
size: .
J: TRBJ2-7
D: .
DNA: TGTGCCAGCAGTCGAACTAGAGCCTACGAAGAGCAGTACTTC
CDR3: CASSRTRAYEEQYF

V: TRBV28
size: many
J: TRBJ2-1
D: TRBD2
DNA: TGTGCCAGCAGGGGACTAGCGGGCGCTTCCTACAATGAGCAGTTCTTC
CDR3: CASRGLAGASYNEQFF

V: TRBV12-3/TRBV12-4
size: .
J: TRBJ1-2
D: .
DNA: TGTGCCAGCAGTCTCAGCTCCGGGGGGCACTATGGCTACACCTTC
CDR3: CASSLSSGGHYGYTF